This TCR beta chain was observed in a study of beta chain features in type 1 diabetes. Study-wide results and limits: TCRB CDR3s were moderately but significantly shorter in Type 1 diabetes patients in all four CD4+ subsets. Diminished insertions and augmented deletions at VDJ junctions characterized type 1 diabetes patients. Across patients, naive, central memory and Treg TCRB repertoires exhibited apparently greater similarity than was observed across healthy donors.

TCRB transcripts that were expressed got sequenced, as all of the isolated RNA had been reverse transcribed. Libraries were prepared by immunoSEQ multiplex PCR; TCRdb keeps only in-frame clonotypes and omits some of them. The table includes roughly 250,000 clones, just over 20% detected once. CD45RO/CCR7/CD25/CD127/CD95/CD27 staining was used to isolate CD4+ naive, central memory, regulatory and stem cell-like memory cells by sorting. This clone was counted only a few times. The antigen remains undetermined. The V gene's germline CDR1 is SNHLY and CDR2 FYNNEI. Trimming stripped 3 bases from V and 11 bases from J, with 16 bases between. The CDR3 runs 13 residues.

The specimen was naive CD4+ T cells from blood. The chain uses TRBV2 and TRBJ1-1; tentative D call: TRBD1 (6 bases). The clonotype originates from a woman aged 40 to 49 with type 1 diabetes. The CDR3 spells CASSDIQGDWAFF. The CDR3 DNA reads TGTGCCAGCAGTGACATACAGGGAGATTGGGCTTTCTTT.